Listed below are T cell receptor beta chains from one sample, sequenced in a study of OX40 agonist ivuxolimab in advanced cancers. Sequencing used immunoSEQ multiplex PCR; TCRdb keeps in-frame clones, though not all of them. This sample has more than 20,000 clones, with about 79% found just once. The material sequenced was CD4+ or CD8+ T cells sorted from blood, taken in a trial of the OX40 agonist ivuxolimab. Receptors originate from an adult with an advanced solid tumor such as melanoma, head and neck, liver or kidney cancer. Each CDR3 is given with its conserved first and last residue. The D gene is left open where the match is weak. Clone sizes are given selectively: once, few, many, or a class where the clone is expanded.

d_gene: .
abundance: .
v_gene: TRBV4-1
j_gene: TRBJ1-4
CDR3aa: CASSQDAPTGIWEKLFF
CDR3nt: TGCGCCAGCAGCCAAGATGCCCCGACAGGCATTTGGGAAAAACTGTTTTTT

d_gene: TRBD1
abundance: .
v_gene: TRBV6-5
j_gene: TRBJ1-2
CDR3aa: CASSYYQGAAGYTF
CDR3nt: TGTGCCAGCAGTTACTATCAGGGGGCTGCTGGCTACACCTTC

d_gene: .
abundance: .
v_gene: TRBV9
j_gene: TRBJ1-1
CDR3aa: CASSVVPGWGTEAFF
CDR3nt: TGTGCCAGCAGCGTAGTTCCAGGATGGGGCACTGAAGCTTTCTTT

d_gene: .
abundance: .
v_gene: TRBV9
j_gene: TRBJ2-5
CDR3aa: CASSAFRVGETQYF
CDR3nt: TGTGCCAGCAGCGCCTTCAGGGTAGGGGAGACCCAGTACTTC

d_gene: .
abundance: .
v_gene: TRBV15
j_gene: TRBJ2-7
CDR3aa: CATSSTGTRPYEQYF
CDR3nt: TGTGCCACCAGCAGTACCGGGACCCGACCCTACGAGCAGTACTTC

d_gene: TRBD2
abundance: .
v_gene: TRBV27
j_gene: TRBJ2-7
CDR3aa: CASRTTSGGRREQYF
CDR3nt: TGTGCCAGCAGGACCACTAGCGGGGGCCGGCGCGAGCAGTACTTC

d_gene: .
abundance: .
v_gene: TRBV30
j_gene: TRBJ1-1
CDR3aa: CAWSVEMNTEAFF
CDR3nt: TGTGCCTGGAGTGTAGAGATGAACACTGAAGCTTTCTTT

d_gene: TRBD1
abundance: .
v_gene: TRBV7-6
j_gene: TRBJ1-2
CDR3aa: CASSYTGDGGYTF
CDR3nt: TGTGCCAGCAGCTACACAGGGGATGGAGGCTACACCTTC

d_gene: .
abundance: medium-sized
v_gene: TRBV2
j_gene: TRBJ2-7
CDR3aa: CASRPEGLEQYF
CDR3nt: TGTGCCAGCAGGCCTGAGGGGTTAGAGCAGTACTTC

d_gene: TRBD2
abundance: .
v_gene: TRBV19
j_gene: TRBJ2-7
CDR3aa: CASSPGLALTYEQYF
CDR3nt: TGTGCCAGTAGCCCGGGACTAGCGCTTACCTACGAGCAGTACTTC

d_gene: .
abundance: .
v_gene: TRBV7-6
j_gene: TRBJ2-5
CDR3aa: CASEYQETQYF
CDR3nt: TGTGCCAGCGAGTACCAAGAGACCCAGTACTTC

d_gene: TRBD1
abundance: .
v_gene: TRBV6-1
j_gene: TRBJ2-7
CDR3aa: CASSWGQGPSYEQYF
CDR3nt: TGTGCCAGCAGTTGGGGACAGGGCCCCTCCTACGAGCAGTACTTC

d_gene: .
abundance: .
v_gene: TRBV5-1
j_gene: TRBJ2-3
CDR3aa: CASSLAGTHSTDTQYF
CDR3nt: TGCGCCAGCAGCTTGGCTGGCACTCATAGCACAGATACGCAGTATTTT

d_gene: .
abundance: once
v_gene: TRBV6-6
j_gene: TRBJ1-1
CDR3aa: CASSPQGWAEAFF
CDR3nt: TGTGCCAGCAGTCCGCAGGGATGGGCTGAAGCTTTCTTT

d_gene: TRBD2
abundance: .
v_gene: TRBV28
j_gene: TRBJ2-1
CDR3aa: CASRLAGGPNNEQFF
CDR3nt: TGTGCCAGCAGATTAGCGGGAGGGCCGAACAATGAGCAGTTCTTC

d_gene: .
abundance: .
v_gene: TRBV28
j_gene: TRBJ2-7
CDR3aa: CASSLRLYEQYF
CDR3nt: TGTGCCAGCAGTCTACGACTCTACGAGCAGTACTTC

d_gene: .
abundance: .
v_gene: TRBV30
j_gene: TRBJ2-1
CDR3aa: CAWSEDEQFF
CDR3nt: TGTGCCTGGAGTGAGGATGAGCAGTTCTTC

d_gene: TRBD1
abundance: few
v_gene: TRBV9
j_gene: TRBJ2-7
CDR3aa: CASSVRDSFYEQYF
CDR3nt: TGTGCCAGCAGCGTCCGGGACAGCTTCTACGAGCAGTACTTC

d_gene: .
abundance: .
v_gene: TRBV7-6
j_gene: TRBJ1-1
CDR3aa: CASSPGRLTEAFF
CDR3nt: TGTGCCAGCAGCCCCGGACGGCTCACTGAAGCTTTCTTT

d_gene: TRBD2
abundance: .
v_gene: TRBV11-3
j_gene: TRBJ2-3
CDR3aa: CASSPGQLAGHTDTQYF
CDR3nt: TGTGCCAGCAGCCCGGGCCAGCTAGCGGGACACACAGATACGCAGTATTTT

d_gene: .
abundance: .
v_gene: TRBV4-2
j_gene: TRBJ2-1
CDR3aa: CASSQESGSSYNEQFF
CDR3nt: TGTGCCAGCAGCCAAGAATCAGGGAGCTCCTACAATGAGCAGTTCTTC